Each of the 14 T cell receptor beta chains below was sequenced from the same sample in a study of Graves' ophthalmopathy and Graves' hyperthyroidism. Amplified TCR beta CDR3 regions were obtained using RNA transcripts as template. HTBI primers were employed in first-round RT-PCR, then a second-round multiplex PCR followed. TCRdb re-called the multiplex PCR reads with MiXCR, one entry per CDR3 protein. This table holds 740,000 or so distinct CDR3 sequences, roughly two fifths found once. The sample consisted of peripheral blood. The receptor set was obtained from an adult man with Graves' ophthalmopathy.

This clonotype was counted at least ten times. The J gene is TRBJ2-7, the V gene TRBV4-3; TRBD1 matches 7 bases. This CDR3 has 18 residues. Germline trimming cut 2 bases from V and 2 bases from J; bases unmatched to any gene: 15. Germline V gene sequence: CDR1 LGHNA, CDR2 YSLEER. DNA for the CDR3: TGCGCCAGCAGCCAATATGTCTCGCTGACAGGGTCTACCTACGAGCAGTACTTC. Translation gives CASSQYVSLTGSTYEQYF.

For this clonotype: Since a much larger clone is just one base distant, this may be a read error. The gene calls are TRBV7-6 and TRBJ2-7; 8 nucleotides agree with TRBD2. CDR3 length: 16 residues. Germline assignment: CDR1 SGHVS and CDR2 FNYEAQ. V lost 5 bases and J lost 5; bases outside the gene matches: 14. The CDR3 region has the DNA TGTGCCAGCAGCCCCTCCGGACGAGCGGGAGTAAACGAGCAGTACTTC. This sequence encodes CASSPSGRAGVNEQYF.

This clonotype came up many times. V usage is TRBV13 and J usage is TRBJ1-2, with TRBD1 matching 8 bases. Losses at the gene ends were 3 bases for V and 1 base for J; bases not matched to a gene: 13. CDR1 is PRHDT and CDR2 is FYEKMQ in the germline V gene (reference sequence). The CDR3 has 18 residues. This CDR3 is CASSLGRTGQSDNYGYTF. DNA of the CDR3: TGTGCCAGCAGCTTGGGACGGACAGGGCAGTCTGATAACTATGGCTACACCTTC.

This clonotype was observed a handful of times. This chain joins TRBV5-8 and TRBJ1-2; D is possibly TRBD1 (6 bases). CDR3 length: 15 residues. V lost 0 bases and J lost 3, with 12 bases in between. Germline V lookup: CDR1 SGHTS, CDR2 YDEGEE. In DNA form, the CDR3 reads TGTGCCAGCAGCTTGGCCACAGCAGGGGACTATGGCTACACCTTC. Protein product: CASSLATAGDYGYTF.

The sample holds a few counts of this clonotype. This chain joins TRBV5-8 and TRBJ2-7; D uncertain. V dropped 4 bases and J dropped 5 bases, with 19 bases sitting between them. Germline-derived CDR1 and CDR2 are SGHTS and YDEGEE. The CDR3 sequence is 15 residues long. The CDR3 bases are TGTGCCAGCAGCCTTTCGATGATTGGGGTGAACGAGCAGTACTTC. It yields the protein CASSLSMIGVNEQYF.

This clonotype came up many times. V and J are TRBV2 and TRBJ1-1, with no clear D. The germline V and J ends were trimmed by 0 bases and 0 bases, with 8 bases remaining between them. Germline loops: CDR1 SNHLY, CDR2 FYNNEI. This CDR3 has 15 amino acids. The CDR3: CASSEASSLNTEAFF. CDR3 DNA sequence: TGTGCCAGCAGTGAAGCCAGCAGCCTGAACACTGAAGCTTTCTTT.

This clonotype occurred many times. The V gene is TRBV7-2, the J gene TRBJ2-7; a possible D gene is TRBD2 (5 bases). The germline CDR1 and CDR2 sequences are SGHTA and FQGNSA. The CDR3 length is 14 residues. Between the trimmed V and J ends, which lost 1 base and 5 bases, there was a span of 12 bases. The CDR3 DNA reads TGTGCCAGCAGCTTAGGAATGACGGGAAACGAGCAGTACTTC. It translates to CASSLGMTGNEQYF.

A word on this clonotype: Just one base apart from a much larger clone, this may be a read error. V is TRBV20-1 and J is TRBJ1-4; 7 positions agree with TRBD1. This CDR3 comprises 14 residues. Germline CDR1 reads DFQATT; CDR2 reads SNEGSKA (reference sequence). J lost 7 bases, V lost 7 bases, and 12 bases had no gene match. The CDR3 reads CSVLGTASGEKLFF. DNA of the CDR3: TGCAGTGTTCTAGGGACAGCTTCAGGTGAAAAACTGTTTTTT.

The chain couples TRBV6-1 to TRBJ1-1, with D possibly matching TRBD1 (6 bases). With 9 bases removed from V and 2 bases from J, the gap between germline ends came to 13 bases. The germline V gene encodes CDR1 MNHNS and CDR2 SASEGT. The CDR3 has 13 residues. CDR3: CASMLGANTEAFF. In DNA form, the CDR3 reads TGTGCCAGTATGTTGGGGGCCAACACTGAAGCTTTCTTT.

This chain joins TRBV15 and TRBJ1-6, with 7 positions matching TRBD1. The CDR3 contains 15 residues. With 3 bases clipped from V and 10 bases from J, the junction kept 9 bases outside the gene matches. Germline CDR1 LNHNV, CDR2 YYDKDF (reference sequence). DNA of the CDR3: TGTGCCACCAGCAGTCCATCACAGGGGTGGTCACCCCTCCACTTT. This sequence encodes CATSSPSQGWSPLHF.

The chain combines TRBV19 with TRBJ1-1; the D gene is possibly TRBD1 (6 bases). CDR1 is LNHDA, CDR2 SQIVND, per germline (reference sequence). CDR3 size: 17 residues. Trimming stripped 5 bases from V and 0 bases from J, with 19 bases between. The CDR3 DNA follows: TGTGCCAGTAGTTCAAACAGGGAGGGTCGTATGAACACTGAAGCTTTCTTT. It encodes CASSSNREGRMNTEAFF.

V usage is TRBV29-1 and J usage is TRBJ2-3, with a weak D call TRBD2 (5 bases). The CDR3 covers 15 residues. Trimming pared 4 bases from V and 0 bases from J, leaving 14 bases between. Germline loops: CDR1 SQVTM, CDR2 ANQGSEA. The CDR3 DNA follows: TGCAGCGTTGTACTAGGGAGCACTAGCACAGATACGCAGTATTTT. Protein sequence: CSVVLGSTSTDTQYF.

V usage is TRBV7-9 and J usage is TRBJ2-5, with D possibly TRBD2 on 5 matching bases. The germline V gene encodes CDR1 SEHNR and CDR2 FQNEAQ (reference sequence). Between the trimmed V and J ends, which lost 5 bases and 4 bases, there was a span of 14 bases. The CDR3 runs 14 residues. The CDR3 DNA reads as TGTGCCAGCAGCGCTGGACTGCTCGGAGAGACCCAGTACTTC. It translates to CASSAGLLGETQYF.

This clonotype was detected only once. CDR3 sequence (DNA): TGTGCCAGCAGTGCGGGGGGCGCAGAGGTTCGCGAGCAGTACTTC. Translated, it gives CASSAGGAEVREQYF. This chain links TRBV2 with TRBJ2-7; D possibly corresponds to TRBD2 (7 bases). V was pared by 4 bases and J by 6 bases, with 19 bases between. The CDR3 has 15 amino acids. CDR1 is SNHLY, CDR2 FYNNEI, per germline.